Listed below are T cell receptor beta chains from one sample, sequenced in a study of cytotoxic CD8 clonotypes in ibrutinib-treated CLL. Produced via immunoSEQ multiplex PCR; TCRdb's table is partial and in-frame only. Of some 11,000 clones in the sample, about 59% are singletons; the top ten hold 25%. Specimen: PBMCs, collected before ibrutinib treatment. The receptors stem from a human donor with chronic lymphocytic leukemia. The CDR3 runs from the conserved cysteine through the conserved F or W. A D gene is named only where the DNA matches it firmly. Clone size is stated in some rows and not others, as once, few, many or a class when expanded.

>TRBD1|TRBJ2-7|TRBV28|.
TGTGCCAGCAGTCGACAGGGCGGCTACGAGCAGTACTTC
CASSRQGGYEQYF
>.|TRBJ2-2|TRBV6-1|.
TGTGCCAGCAGTAAAGGACTACCGGGACACCGCACCGGGGAGCTGTTTTTT
CASSKGLPGHRTGELFF
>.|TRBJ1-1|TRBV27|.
TGTGCCAGCAGTTGGACACCGAACACTGAAGCTTTCTTT
CASSWTPNTEAFF
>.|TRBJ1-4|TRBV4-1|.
TGCGCCAGCAGCCCCCAGGGGACGACTAATGAAAAACTGTTTTTT
CASSPQGTTNEKLFF
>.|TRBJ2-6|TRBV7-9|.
TGTGCCAGCACCCAAGACTTGCTGGGGGCCAACGTCCTGACTTTC
CASTQDLLGANVLTF
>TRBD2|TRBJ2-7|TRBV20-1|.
TGCAGTGCCGGGGGGGGCTACGAGCAGTACTTC
CSAGGGYEQYF
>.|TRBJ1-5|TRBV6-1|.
TGTGCCAGCAGTGACGAAGGGAGCAATCAGCCCCAGCATTTT
CASSDEGSNQPQHF
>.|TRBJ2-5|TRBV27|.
TGTGCCAGCAGTCAAAGGGGAGAGACCCAGTACTTC
CASSQRGETQYF
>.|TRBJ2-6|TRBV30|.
TGTGCCTGGAGTGTTCAGGGTTCTGGGGCCAACGTCCTGACTTTC
CAWSVQGSGANVLTF
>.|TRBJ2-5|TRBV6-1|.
TGTGCCAGCAGTGAAGAACAGGGACAAGAGACCCAGTACTTC
CASSEEQGQETQYF
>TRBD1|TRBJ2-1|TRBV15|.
TGTGCCTCCGCCGGGGACAGGGGATGGGGTGAGCAGTTCTTC
CASAGDRGWGEQFF
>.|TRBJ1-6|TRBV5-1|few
TGCGCCAGCAGCTTGACAGGCAGGGTTTCACCCCTCCACTTT
CASSLTGRVSPLHF
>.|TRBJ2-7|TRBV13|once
TGTGCCAGCAGCCCTGGACGGGCGGACGAGCAGTACTTC
CASSPGRADEQYF
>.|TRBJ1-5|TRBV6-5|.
TGTGCCAGCAGACAAACGAAGGTACAGCCCCAGCATTTT
CASRQTKVQPQHF
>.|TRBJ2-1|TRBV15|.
TGTGCCACCAGCAGAGTCGGGCCTCATCTTTACAATGAGCAGTTCTTC
CATSRVGPHLYNEQFF
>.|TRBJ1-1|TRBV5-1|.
TGCGCCAGCAGCTTGTTCGGGGTGAACACTGAAGCTTTCTTT
CASSLFGVNTEAFF
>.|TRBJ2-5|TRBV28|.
TGTGCCAGCATTAGGGGCGCAGGGGCTGGAGAGACCCAGTACTTC
CASIRGAGAGETQYF
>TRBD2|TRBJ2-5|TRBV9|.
TGTGCCAGCAGCCCGGGACTAGCGGGGGGCATACAAGAGACCCAGTACTTC
CASSPGLAGGIQETQYF
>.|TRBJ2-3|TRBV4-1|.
TGCGCCAGCAGCCAAGCTCCGCCTCTAGGCCCAGATACGCAGTATTTT
CASSQAPPLGPDTQYF
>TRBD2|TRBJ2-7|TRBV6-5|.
TGTGCCAGCAGTTACTCATTAGCGGGGTACGAGCAGTACTTC
CASSYSLAGYEQYF
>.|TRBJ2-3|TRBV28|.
TGTGCCAGCAGTTTTGGCGGTAGCACAGATACGCAGTATTTT
CASSFGGSTDTQYF
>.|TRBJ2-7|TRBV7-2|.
TGTGCCAGCAGCCCCCGGGACACATCTACGAAGCAGTACTTC
CASSPRDTSTKQYF
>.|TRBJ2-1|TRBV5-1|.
TGCGCCAGCAGCCCCCAAGAGAGCTCCTACAATGAGCAGTTCTTC
CASSPQESSYNEQFF
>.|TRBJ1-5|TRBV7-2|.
TGTGCCAGCAGCTTAGGCAACCAGCCCCAGCATTTT
CASSLGNQPQHF
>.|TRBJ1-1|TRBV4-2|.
TGTGCCAGCAGCCACGGGGTGGGGGCTGAAGCTTTCTTT
CASSHGVGAEAFF
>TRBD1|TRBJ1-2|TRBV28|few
TGTGCCAGCAGTCTCCGACAGGGGGCTGTGGGGAACGACTATGGCTACACCTTC
CASSLRQGAVGNDYGYTF
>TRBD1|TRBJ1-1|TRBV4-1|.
TGCGCCAGCAGCCACCGACAGGGGGCCGTGAACACTGAAGCTTTCTTT
CASSHRQGAVNTEAFF
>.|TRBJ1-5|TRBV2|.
TGTGCCAGCAGTACCGGGACAAGCAATCAGCCCCAGCATTTT
CASSTGTSNQPQHF
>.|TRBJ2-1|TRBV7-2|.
TGTGCCAGCAGCAACCAGTGGAGTGAGCAGTTCTTC
CASSNQWSEQFF
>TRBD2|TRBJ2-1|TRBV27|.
TGTGCCAGCAGTTTATGGCGGGGGGCTCACAATGAGCAGTTCTTC
CASSLWRGAHNEQFF
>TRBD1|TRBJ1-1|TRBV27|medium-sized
TGTGCCAGGGACCAACAGGGGCTGACTGAAGCTTTCTTT
CARDQQGLTEAFF
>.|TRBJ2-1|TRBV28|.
TGTGCCAGCAGAAGAAGAGGGGAGAATGAGCAGTTCTTC
CASRRRGENEQFF
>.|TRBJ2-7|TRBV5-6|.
TGTGCCAGCAGCTTTCTTATGACAGGACCATACGAGCAGTACTTC
CASSFLMTGPYEQYF
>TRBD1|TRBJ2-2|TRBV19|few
TGTGCCAGTAGTAGGCTTGACAGGGCGAACACCGGGGAGCTGTTTTTT
CASSRLDRANTGELFF
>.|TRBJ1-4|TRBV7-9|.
TGTGCCAGCAGCCGTGCCGACGGGGAAAAACTGTTTTTT
CASSRADGEKLFF
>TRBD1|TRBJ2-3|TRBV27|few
TGTGCCAGCAGTTTTAAACAGGGGGCTGCAGCAGATACGCAGTATTTT
CASSFKQGAAADTQYF
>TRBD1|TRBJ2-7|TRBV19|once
TGTGCCAGTAGTGCCCAGGGACAGCCCCCCTACGAGCAGTACTTC
CASSAQGQPPYEQYF